The rows below give T cell receptor beta chains drawn from one sample of a study of T cells after yellow fever vaccination. TCRdb reprocessed the 5' RACE reads with MiXCR, giving one entry per CDR3 protein. Of a few hundred thousand distinct CDR3 sequences in the sample, almost 4% are singletons; the top ten hold roughly 24%. The input for sequencing was PBMCs, taken 5 days after the yellow fever booster vaccination. The receptors stem from a man between 18 and 29 years old who received the YFV17D yellow fever vaccine. The CDR3 runs from the conserved cysteine through the conserved F or W. Each record gives: CDR3 DNA, CDR3 protein, clone size, J gene, D gene, V gene. The D gene is left open where the match is weak. Some rows mark clone size as missing; the rest say once, few, many or name a class of expanded clone.

CDR3 DNA: TGCGCCAGCAGCCAAGATGCCGTCACCGAGCAGTACTTC; CDR3 protein: CASSQDAVTEQYF; clone size: few; J gene: TRBJ2-7; D gene: .; V gene: TRBV4-1
CDR3 DNA: TGTGCCAGTAGTATTTGGGACCACAATCAGCCCCAGCATTTT; CDR3 protein: CASSIWDHNQPQHF; clone size: few; J gene: TRBJ1-5; D gene: .; V gene: TRBV19
CDR3 DNA: TGTGCCAGCTCAGCCGGGTTCCAAGAGACCCAGTACTTC; CDR3 protein: CASSAGFQETQYF; clone size: few; J gene: TRBJ2-5; D gene: .; V gene: TRBV18
CDR3 DNA: TGCGCCAGCAGCCCCAGACAGGCGGGGAGCACCGGGGAGCTGTTTTTT; CDR3 protein: CASSPRQAGSTGELFF; clone size: .; J gene: TRBJ2-2; D gene: .; V gene: TRBV5-1
CDR3 DNA: TGTGCCACCACCTCAGGGGGTGGCCAGCCCCAGCATTTT; CDR3 protein: CATTSGGGQPQHF; clone size: few; J gene: TRBJ1-5; D gene: TRBD1; V gene: TRBV24-1
CDR3 DNA: TGCGCCAGCAGCCGCTACCCGGGGACCGGGGGAGAGACCCAGTACTTC; CDR3 protein: CASSRYPGTGGETQYF; clone size: many; J gene: TRBJ2-5; D gene: .; V gene: TRBV5-1
CDR3 DNA: TGTGCCATCAGTTTGGACAGGGGGCTGGGCGGGGCCAACGTCCTGACTTTC; CDR3 protein: CAISLDRGLGGANVLTF; clone size: few; J gene: TRBJ2-6; D gene: TRBD1; V gene: TRBV10-3
CDR3 DNA: TGTGCCAGCAGCCAGGTCGGAGCGAGCTCCTACAATGAGCAGTTCTTC; CDR3 protein: CASSQVGASSYNEQFF; clone size: .; J gene: TRBJ2-1; D gene: .; V gene: TRBV3-1
CDR3 DNA: TGTGCCATCGCCCCCGGTCCTTATTCACCCCTCCACTTT; CDR3 protein: CAIAPGPYSPLHF; clone size: .; J gene: TRBJ1-6; D gene: .; V gene: TRBV10-3
CDR3 DNA: TGCAGCGTTGAGGGGACAGGGGGGGACAATGAGCAGTTCTTC; CDR3 protein: CSVEGTGGDNEQFF; clone size: few; J gene: TRBJ2-1; D gene: TRBD1; V gene: TRBV29-1
CDR3 DNA: TGCGCCAGCAGCCAGCCGGGACTAGCGGGGGGGCGCTCCTACAATGAGCAGTTCTTC; CDR3 protein: CASSQPGLAGGRSYNEQFF; clone size: .; J gene: TRBJ2-1; D gene: TRBD2; V gene: TRBV5-1
CDR3 DNA: TGCGCCAGCAGCCAAGAGGACAGGGAAAATCAGCCCCAGCATTTT; CDR3 protein: CASSQEDRENQPQHF; clone size: .; J gene: TRBJ1-5; D gene: TRBD1; V gene: TRBV4-3
CDR3 DNA: TGTGCCAGCAGACTAGCGGGGGCCAATGAGCAGTTCTTC; CDR3 protein: CASRLAGANEQFF; clone size: many; J gene: TRBJ2-1; D gene: TRBD2; V gene: TRBV7-2
CDR3 DNA: TGCAGTGCTAGGGTTACCTCCCGAGGGGAAAAACTGTTTTTT; CDR3 protein: CSARVTSRGEKLFF; clone size: .; J gene: TRBJ1-4; D gene: .; V gene: TRBV20-1
CDR3 DNA: TGCAGCGTTGAAGGGACAGCTGAGACCTCCTACGAGCAGTACTTC; CDR3 protein: CSVEGTAETSYEQYF; clone size: .; J gene: TRBJ2-7; D gene: .; V gene: TRBV29-1
CDR3 DNA: TGTGCCAGCAGCTCCTCCCAAGTCCAAGAGACCCAGTACTTC; CDR3 protein: CASSSSQVQETQYF; clone size: many; J gene: TRBJ2-5; D gene: .; V gene: TRBV7-2
CDR3 DNA: TGTGCCAGCTCACCTAACTGGGGACGGATGAACACTGAAGCTTTCTTT; CDR3 protein: CASSPNWGRMNTEAFF; clone size: .; J gene: TRBJ1-1; D gene: .; V gene: TRBV18
CDR3 DNA: TGTGCCAGCAGCTTAGCAGGAGAGGCGAACACCGGGGAGCTGTTTTTT; CDR3 protein: CASSLAGEANTGELFF; clone size: few; J gene: TRBJ2-2; D gene: .; V gene: TRBV7-9
CDR3 DNA: TGTGCCAGTAGTATAACAGGTAGTGGAGACTACGAGCAGTACTTC; CDR3 protein: CASSITGSGDYEQYF; clone size: .; J gene: TRBJ2-7; D gene: .; V gene: TRBV19
CDR3 DNA: TGTGCCAGCAGTAGACGGGACAGCCTGAACACTGAAGCTTTCTTT; CDR3 protein: CASSRRDSLNTEAFF; clone size: many; J gene: TRBJ1-1; D gene: TRBD1; V gene: TRBV5-8